This TCR beta chain came from a study of blood T cell repertoires in COVID-19. Here immunoSEQ multiplex PCR was the method, and the copy in TCRdb shows in-frame clones only, minus some. The sample holds roughly 250,000 clones, more than 70% seen once. CDR3 length: 15 residues. Germline V lookup: CDR1 LGHNA, CDR2 YSLEER. V lost 4 bases to trimming and J lost 5 bases; unmatched junction nucleotides: 8. Sequenced sample: PBMCs or T cells enriched from blood (not recorded which). The V call is TRBV4-3, the J call TRBJ1-5, with 7 bases fitting TRBD1. The TCR originated in a middle-aged woman with acute COVID-19. The CDR3 coding sequence is TGCGCCAGCAGCCTCAGGAGGGGGCGCGATCAGCCCCAGCATTTT. This gives the protein CASSLRRGRDQPQHF.